A single sample gave rise to the 13 T cell receptor beta chains below, sequenced in a study of T cell responses to AZD1222 COVID-19 vaccine. Generated by immunoSEQ multiplex PCR, the TCRdb table keeps only in-frame clones and is missing some. There are around 120,000 clones in the sample; approximately 85% occur only once, and 3% to 4.5% lies in the top ten. The sequenced sample was peripheral blood, obtained on day 0 of MenACWY control vaccination. The receptors originated from an adult in good health.

The chain employs TRBV5-1 and TRBJ2-2, with D possibly TRBD2 on 7 matching bases. This CDR3 has 15 amino acids. V lost 4 bases to trimming and J lost 4 bases, with 14 bases between them. Per germline, CDR1 SGHRS and CDR2 YFSETQ. CDR3 nucleotides: TGCGCCAGCAGCAGCGGGACACACCTCACCGGGGAGCTGTTTTTT. Residues: CASSSGTHLTGELFF. The variable domain in full, with the rest retrieved from reference TRBV5-1 and TRBJ2-2, is KAGVTQTPRYLIKTRGQQVTLSCSPISGHRSVSWYQQTPGQGLQFLFEYFSETQRNKGNFPGRFSGRQFSNSRSEMNVSTLELGDSALYLCASSSGTHLTGELFFGEGSRLTVL.

The chain recombines TRBV15 with TRBJ2-1, with 7 bases fitting TRBD1. The trim removed 5 bases at V and 8 bases at J, leaving 12 bases unmatched. The CDR3 is made up of 15 amino acids. Per the germline V gene, CDR1 is LNHNV and CDR2 is YYDKDF (reference sequence). The CDR3 reads CATSSRDRRVDEQFF. The DNA of the CDR3 is TGTGCCACCAGCTCCCGGGACAGACGGGTGGATGAGCAGTTCTTC.

This chain uses TRBV7-2 with TRBJ1-3, with TRBD1 matching over 7 bases. This CDR3 is built from 14 residues. CDR1 and CDR2 from the germline V gene are SGHTA and FQGNSA. The J segment lost 0 bases and the V segment lost 4 bases, leaving 0 bases of the junction unmatched. The CDR3 region has the DNA TGTGCCAGCAGCTGGGACAGCTCTGGAAACACCATATATTTT. It is translated as CASSWDSSGNTIYF. Using reference TRBV7-2 and TRBJ1-3 for the parts outside the CDR3, the full variable domain is GAGVSQSPSNKVTEKGKDVELRCDPISGHTALYWYRQSLGQGLEFLIYFQGNSAPDKSGLPSDRFSAERTGGSVSTLTIQRTQQEDSAVYLCASSWDSSGNTIYFGEGSWLTVV.

The rearrangement links TRBV7-8 to TRBJ2-7; no reliable D call. V lost 5 bases and J lost 0, with 17 bases in between. The germline V gene has CDR1 SGHVS and CDR2 FQNEAQ. The length of the CDR3 is 16 residues. The CDR3 DNA sequence: TGTGCCAGCAGCCAAAGTCGGCAGGCGAGCTCCTACGAGCAGTACTTC. This translates into CASSQSRQASSYEQYF.

The V call is TRBV19, the J call TRBJ1-2, with D maybe TRBD1 (6 bases). This CDR3 comprises 16 residues. V lost 5 bases to trimming and J lost 0 bases, with 16 bases between them. CDR1 is LNHDA and CDR2 is SQIVND in the germline V gene (reference sequence). The CDR3, as DNA: TGTGCCAGTAGTCCCGGGACACAACGTACTAACTATGGCTACACCTTC. Protein sequence: CASSPGTQRTNYGYTF.

The chain recombines TRBV15 with TRBJ2-7, with no clear D. The ends were cut back, 5 bases at V and 4 bases at J, with 18 bases in the middle. CDR3 length: 15 residues. Germline CDR1 and CDR2: LNHNV and YYDKDF (reference sequence). The DNA for the CDR3 is TGTGCCACCAGCCAACACCCCCCCGGGTCTTACGAGCAGTACTTC. It codes for CATSQHPPGSYEQYF.

The chain's CDR3 is CASSRGLAGDYEQYF. CDR3 bases: TGTGCCAGCTCTAGGGGGCTAGCGGGGGACTACGAGCAGTACTTC. V gene TRBV11-2 combines with J gene TRBJ2-7; 10 bases match TRBD2. With V trimmed by 8 bases and J by 3 bases, 10 bases remained unmatched. The CDR3 loop spans 15 amino acids. The germline gives CDR1 SGHAT, CDR2 FQNNGV.

This sequence joins TRBV28 and TRBJ2-5; maybe TRBD2 (7 bases). Germline V lookup: CDR1 MDHEN, CDR2 SYDVKM. Between the trimmed V and J ends, which lost 5 bases and 5 bases, there was a span of 15 bases. The CDR3 covers 14 residues. CDR3 nucleotides: TGTGCCAGCAGTCGTGGGGGGGCGGAGGAGACCCAGTACTTC. Translating it yields CASSRGGAEETQYF.

CDR3 loop: CATSDAPGLAGSTDTQYF. The DNA for the CDR3 is TGTGCCACCAGTGACGCGCCGGGACTAGCGGGTAGCACAGATACGCAGTATTTT. The gene calls are TRBV24-1 and TRBJ2-3; the match to TRBD2 covers 12 bases. Per the germline V gene, CDR1 is KGHDR and CDR2 is SFDVKD. The CDR3 loop spans 18 amino acids. J gave up 0 bases and V 4 bases, and 7 bases lay outside the gene matches.

With respect to this clone: The same CDR3 also results from other DNA sequences found in this sample. The genes are TRBV2 and TRBJ1-5; D perhaps matches TRBD1 (5 bases). This CDR3 contains 14 residues. The germline V gene encodes CDR1 SNHLY and CDR2 FYNNEI. The V end was cut by 1 base, the J end by 3 bases, with 7 bases between. The CDR3 spells CASSEGTTNQPQHF. CDR3 nucleotide sequence: TGTGCCAGCAGTGAAGGGACAACCAATCAGCCCCAGCATTTT.

The sample holds one count of this clone. V and J are TRBV19 and TRBJ1-6; D remains unclear. V gave up 7 bases and J gave up 7 bases, with 14 bases separating them. Germline CDR1 and CDR2: LNHDA and SQIVND (reference sequence). The CDR3 has 14 residues. In DNA, the CDR3 is TGTGCCAGTACCCGGGAGCCCCGGAATTCACCCCTCCACTTT. This gives the protein CASTREPRNSPLHF.

This chain links TRBV7-2 with TRBJ1-1; maybe TRBD1 (6 bases). CDR1 is SGHTA, CDR2 FQGNSA, per germline. Deletions cut 5 bases from V and 6 bases from J, with 16 bases between. This CDR3 region has 14 residues. In DNA, the CDR3 is TGTGCCAGCAGCGCCCAGGGGACAACATCTGAAGCTTTCTTT. This gives the protein CASSAQGTTSEAFF.

The gene calls are TRBV9 and TRBJ1-3, with TRBD1 identical over 8 bases. Trimming at V came to 2 bases and at J to 2 bases, leaving 3 bases not matched to a gene. Germline V gene sequence: CDR1 SGDLS, CDR2 YYNGEE. The CDR3 has 15 amino acids. The CDR3 spells CASSVEDRAGNTIYF. The DNA of the CDR3 is TGTGCCAGCAGCGTCGAGGACAGGGCTGGAAACACCATATATTTT.